This TCR beta chain was captured by sequencing in a study of cytomegalovirus exposure and HLA in healthy donors. About the study: An early release of data contained about 85 million unique TCRs, which came from HLA-typed donors.

V dropped 5 bases and J dropped 3; count of bases not matched to a gene: 2. The CDR3 is made up of 13 amino acids. Looked up from germline, CDR1 is MDHEN and CDR2 is SYDVKM. Remarks on this clone: Its antigen is as yet unknown.

Primers: 60 Vbeta forward and 13 Jbeta reverse. This table comes from immunoSEQ multiplex PCR, and its TCRdb copy is limited to in-frame clones, with some not included. The data contain about 130,000 clones, approximately 60% of them singletons. Study outcomes and limitations: In a later analysis, at a false discovery rate of 0.05, roughly 18,000 TCR beta sequences were associated with HLA alleles.

This chain uses TRBV28 with TRBJ2-5, with 8 bases that match TRBD1. The sequence was collected from a human donor in good health. The sequencing sample was made of PBMCs. The CDR3 sequence is CASSHRGKETQYF. As DNA, the CDR3 is TGTGCCAGCAGTCACAGGGGGAAAGAGACCCAGTACTTC.